This T cell receptor beta chain was identified during a study of control samples from healthy donors and cancer patients. The CDR3 loop spans 19 amino acids. J was trimmed by 5 bases and V by 0 bases; bases with no gene match: 15. Germline CDR1 and CDR2: LNHNV and YYDKDF (reference sequence). Here immunoSEQ multiplex PCR was the method, and the copy in TCRdb shows in-frame clones only, minus some. The repertoire includes 170,000 or so clones, about 91% of them detected once, and 2% sits in the top ten. Material: blood. This clonotype was sampled from a woman in her 40s in good health. The gene calls are TRBV15 and TRBJ1-4, with 7 bases matching TRBD1. CDR3 residues: CATSRDLARGSVLNEKLFF. The DNA for the CDR3 is TGTGCCACCAGCAGAGATCTCGCCAGGGGGTCGGTACTCAATGAAAAACTGTTTTTT.